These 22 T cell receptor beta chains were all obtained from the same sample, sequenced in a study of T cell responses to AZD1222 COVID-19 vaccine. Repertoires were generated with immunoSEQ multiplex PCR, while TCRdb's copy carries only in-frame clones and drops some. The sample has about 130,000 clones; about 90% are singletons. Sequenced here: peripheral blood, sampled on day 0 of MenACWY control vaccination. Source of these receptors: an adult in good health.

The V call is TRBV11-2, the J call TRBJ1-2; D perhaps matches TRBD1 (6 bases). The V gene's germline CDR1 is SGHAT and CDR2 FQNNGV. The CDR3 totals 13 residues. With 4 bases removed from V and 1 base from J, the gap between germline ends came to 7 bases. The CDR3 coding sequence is TGTGCCAGCAGCTCACAGGGTAACTATGGCTACACCTTC. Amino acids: CASSSQGNYGYTF.

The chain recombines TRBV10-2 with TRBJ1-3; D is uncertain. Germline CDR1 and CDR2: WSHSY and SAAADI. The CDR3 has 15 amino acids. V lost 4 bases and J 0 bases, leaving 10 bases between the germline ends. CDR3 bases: TGCGCCAGCAGTGCAGGCGGATACTCTGGAAACACCATATATTTT. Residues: CASSAGGYSGNTIYF.

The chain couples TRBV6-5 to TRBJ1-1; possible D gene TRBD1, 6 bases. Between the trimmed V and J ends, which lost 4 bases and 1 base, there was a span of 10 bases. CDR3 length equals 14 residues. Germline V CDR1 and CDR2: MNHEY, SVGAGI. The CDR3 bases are TGTGCCAGCAGTTTTGACAGGAGGAACACTGAAGCTTTCTTT. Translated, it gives CASSFDRRNTEAFF.

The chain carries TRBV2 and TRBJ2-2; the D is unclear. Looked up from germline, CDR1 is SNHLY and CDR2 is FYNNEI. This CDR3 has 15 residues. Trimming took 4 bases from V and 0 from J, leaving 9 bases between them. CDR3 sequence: CASSGTPSNTGELFF. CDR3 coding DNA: TGTGCCAGCAGTGGGACCCCCTCGAACACCGGGGAGCTGTTTTTT. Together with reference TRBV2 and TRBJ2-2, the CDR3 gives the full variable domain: EPEVTQTPSHQVTQMGQEVILRCVPISNHLYFYWYRQILGQKVEFLVSFYNNEISEKSEIFDDQFSVERPDGSNFTLKIRSTKLEDSAMYFCASSGTPSNTGELFFGEGSRLTVL.

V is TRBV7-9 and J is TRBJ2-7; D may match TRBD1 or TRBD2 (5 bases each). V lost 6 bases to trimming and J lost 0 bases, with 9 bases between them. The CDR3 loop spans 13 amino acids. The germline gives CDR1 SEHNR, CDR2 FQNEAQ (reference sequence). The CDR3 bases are TGTGCCAGCAGGAGGGACGTCTCCTACGAGCAGTACGTC. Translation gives CASRRDVSYEQYV.

The CDR3 loop is CASSLVSGYEGRETQYF. The CDR3 DNA is TGTGCCAGCAGCTTAGTCTCAGGGTATGAGGGGAGAGAGACCCAGTACTTC. The chain recombines TRBV7-6 with TRBJ2-5; D is tentatively TRBD1 or TRBD2 (5 bases each). The CDR3 spans 17 residues. V was clipped by 1 base and J by 4 bases, with 19 bases between them. Germline-derived CDR1 and CDR2 are SGHVS and FNYEAQ.

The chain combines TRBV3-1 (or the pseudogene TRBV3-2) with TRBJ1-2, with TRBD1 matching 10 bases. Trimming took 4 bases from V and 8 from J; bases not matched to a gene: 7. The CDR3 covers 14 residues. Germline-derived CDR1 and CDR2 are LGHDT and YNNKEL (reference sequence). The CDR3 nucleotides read TGTGCCAGCAGCCCGACAGGGGGCCCAAAAGGCTACACCTTC. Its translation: CASSPTGGPKGYTF.

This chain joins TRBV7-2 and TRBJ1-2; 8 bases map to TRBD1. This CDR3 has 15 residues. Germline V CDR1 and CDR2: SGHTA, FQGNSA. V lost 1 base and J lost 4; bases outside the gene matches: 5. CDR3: CASSLGTGIGYGYTF. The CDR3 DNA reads TGTGCCAGCAGCTTAGGGACAGGGATAGGCTATGGCTACACCTTC.

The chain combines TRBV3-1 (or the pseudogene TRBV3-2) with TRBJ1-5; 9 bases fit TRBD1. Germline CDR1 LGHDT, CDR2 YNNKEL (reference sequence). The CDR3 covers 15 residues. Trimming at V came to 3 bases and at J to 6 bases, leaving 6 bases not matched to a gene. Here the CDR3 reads CASSQGQGRSQPQHF. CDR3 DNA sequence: TGTGCCAGCAGCCAGGGACAGGGAAGGAGTCAGCCCCAGCATTTT.

CDR3 in amino acids: CASSLGFGQPQHF. CDR3 sequence (DNA): TGTGCCAGCAGCTTAGGTTTTGGGCAGCCCCAGCATTTT. This chain links TRBV7-7 with TRBJ1-5; the D is unclear. The CDR3 is made up of 13 amino acids. Trimming shortened V by 1 base and J by 7 bases, and 8 bases separated the two germline ends. Germline-derived CDR1 and CDR2 are SSHAT and FNYEAQ (reference sequence).

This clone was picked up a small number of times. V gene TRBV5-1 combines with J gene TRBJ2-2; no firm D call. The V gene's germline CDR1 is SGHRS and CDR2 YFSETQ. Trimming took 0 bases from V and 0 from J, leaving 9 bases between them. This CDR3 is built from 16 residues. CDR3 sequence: CASSLEGLTNTGELFF. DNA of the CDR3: TGCGCCAGCAGCTTGGAAGGTTTAACGAACACCGGGGAGCTGTTTTTT.

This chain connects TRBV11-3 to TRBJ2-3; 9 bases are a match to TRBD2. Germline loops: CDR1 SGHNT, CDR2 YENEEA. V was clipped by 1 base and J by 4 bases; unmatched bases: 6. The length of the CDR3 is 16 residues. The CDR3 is CASSLGRTSVPDTQYF. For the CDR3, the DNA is TGTGCCAGCAGCTTAGGCCGGACTAGCGTCCCAGATACGCAGTATTTT.

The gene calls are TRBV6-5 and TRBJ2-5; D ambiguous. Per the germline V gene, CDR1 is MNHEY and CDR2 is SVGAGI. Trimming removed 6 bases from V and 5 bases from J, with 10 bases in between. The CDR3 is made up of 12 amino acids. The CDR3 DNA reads TGTGCCAGCAGGGGGTTGGTGGAGACCCAGTACTTC. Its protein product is CASRGLVETQYF.

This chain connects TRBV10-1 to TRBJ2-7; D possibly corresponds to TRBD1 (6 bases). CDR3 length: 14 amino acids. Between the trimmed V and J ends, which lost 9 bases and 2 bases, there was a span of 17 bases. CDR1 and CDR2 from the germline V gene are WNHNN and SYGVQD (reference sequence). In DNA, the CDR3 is TGCGCCAGGTATCCAACAGGGTCCACCTACGAGCAGTACTTC. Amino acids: CARYPTGSTYEQYF.

CDR3 DNA sequence: TGCGCCAGCAGCTTGGTTCTGGCGGGGGGCAGCACAGATACGCAGTATTTT. Residues: CASSLVLAGGSTDTQYF. J is TRBJ2-3 and V is TRBV5-1; the match to TRBD2 covers 8 bases. This CDR3 is 17 amino acids long. Germline CDR1 and CDR2: SGHRS and YFSETQ. V shed 0 bases, J shed 0 bases, and the junction held 6 bases outside the gene matches.

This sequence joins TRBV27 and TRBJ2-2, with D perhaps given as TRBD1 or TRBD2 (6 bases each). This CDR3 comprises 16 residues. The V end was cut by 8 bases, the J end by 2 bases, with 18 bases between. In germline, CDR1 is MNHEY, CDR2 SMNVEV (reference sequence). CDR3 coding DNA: TGTGCCAGCCGAGTAACGGGGGCCATTAACACCGGGGAGCTGTTTTTT. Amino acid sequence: CASRVTGAINTGELFF.

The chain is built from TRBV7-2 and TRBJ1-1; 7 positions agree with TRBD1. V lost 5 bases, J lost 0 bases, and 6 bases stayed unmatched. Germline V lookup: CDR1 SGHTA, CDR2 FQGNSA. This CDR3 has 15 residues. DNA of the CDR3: TGTGCCAGCAGCAAAACCGGGACAGTGAACACTGAAGCTTTCTTT. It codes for CASSKTGTVNTEAFF.

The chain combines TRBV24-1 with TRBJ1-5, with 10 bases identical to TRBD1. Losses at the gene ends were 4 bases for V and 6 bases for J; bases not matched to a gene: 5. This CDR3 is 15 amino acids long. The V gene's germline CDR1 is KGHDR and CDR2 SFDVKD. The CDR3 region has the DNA TGTGCCACCAGTGAGGGGACAGGGGAGGCTCAGCCCCAGCATTTT. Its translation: CATSEGTGEAQPQHF.

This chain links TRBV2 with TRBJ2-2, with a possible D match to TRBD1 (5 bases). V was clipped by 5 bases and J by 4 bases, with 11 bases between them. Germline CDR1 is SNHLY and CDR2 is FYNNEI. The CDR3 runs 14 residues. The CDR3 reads CASSPDRTTGELFF. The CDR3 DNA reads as TGTGCCAGCAGTCCCGACAGAACCACCGGGGAGCTGTTTTTT.

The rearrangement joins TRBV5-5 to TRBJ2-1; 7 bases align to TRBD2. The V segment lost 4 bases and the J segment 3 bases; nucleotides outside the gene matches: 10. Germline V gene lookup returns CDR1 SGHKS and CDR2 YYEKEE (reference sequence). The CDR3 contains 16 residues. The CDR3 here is CASSGFGQRGYNEQFF. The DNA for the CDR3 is TGTGCCAGCAGCGGTTTTGGGCAGCGGGGCTACAATGAGCAGTTCTTC.

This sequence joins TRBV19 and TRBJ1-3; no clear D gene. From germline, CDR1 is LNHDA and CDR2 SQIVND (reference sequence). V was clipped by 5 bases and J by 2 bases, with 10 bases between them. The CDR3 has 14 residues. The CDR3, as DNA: TGTGCCAGTAGTTATCGGCTAACTGGAAACACCATATATTTT. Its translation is CASSYRLTGNTIYF.

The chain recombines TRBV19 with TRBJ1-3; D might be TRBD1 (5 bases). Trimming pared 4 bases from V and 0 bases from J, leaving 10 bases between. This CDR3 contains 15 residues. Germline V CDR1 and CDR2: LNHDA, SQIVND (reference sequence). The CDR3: CASSTQAISGNTIYF. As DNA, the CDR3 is TGTGCCAGTAGTACACAGGCTATCTCTGGAAACACCATATATTTT.